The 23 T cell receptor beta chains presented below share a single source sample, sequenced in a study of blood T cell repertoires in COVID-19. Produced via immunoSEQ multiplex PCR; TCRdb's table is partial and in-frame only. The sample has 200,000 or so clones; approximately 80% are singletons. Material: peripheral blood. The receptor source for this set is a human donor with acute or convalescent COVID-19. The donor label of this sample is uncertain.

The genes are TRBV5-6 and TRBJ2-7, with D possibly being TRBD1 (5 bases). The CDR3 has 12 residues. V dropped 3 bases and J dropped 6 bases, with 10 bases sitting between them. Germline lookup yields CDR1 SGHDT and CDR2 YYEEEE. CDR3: CASSSRVSEQYF. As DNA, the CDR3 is TGTGCCAGCAGCTCCAGGGTTAGCGAGCAGTACTTC.

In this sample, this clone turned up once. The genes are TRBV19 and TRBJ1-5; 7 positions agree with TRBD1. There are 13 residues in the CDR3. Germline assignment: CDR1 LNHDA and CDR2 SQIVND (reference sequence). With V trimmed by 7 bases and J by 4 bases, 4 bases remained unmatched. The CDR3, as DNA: TGTGCCAGTAAGGGACAGCCTAATCAGCCCCAGCATTTT. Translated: CASKGQPNQPQHF.

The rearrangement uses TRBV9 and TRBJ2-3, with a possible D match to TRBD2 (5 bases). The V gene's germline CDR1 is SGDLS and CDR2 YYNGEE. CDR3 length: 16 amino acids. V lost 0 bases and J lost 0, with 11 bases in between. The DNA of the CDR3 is TGTGCCAGCAGCGTAGAGGGAGCGGCTAGCACAGATACGCAGTATTTT. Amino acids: CASSVEGAASTDTQYF.

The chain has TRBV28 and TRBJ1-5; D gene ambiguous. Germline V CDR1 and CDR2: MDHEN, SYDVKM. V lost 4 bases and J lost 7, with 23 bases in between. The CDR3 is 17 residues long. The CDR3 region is CASSSPAAPRTGQPQHF. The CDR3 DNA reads TGTGCCAGCAGTTCACCCGCGGCCCCTAGGACTGGACAGCCCCAGCATTTT.

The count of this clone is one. DNA for the CDR3: TGTGCCAGCAGCTTAGGGGTGACTAGCACTTACAATGAGCAGTTCTTC. Protein sequence: CASSLGVTSTYNEQFF. This chain links TRBV7-6 with TRBJ2-1, with 7 nucleotides matching TRBD2. This CDR3 comprises 16 residues. The germline gives CDR1 SGHVS, CDR2 FNYEAQ. J gave up 4 bases and V 1 base, and 7 bases lay outside the gene matches.

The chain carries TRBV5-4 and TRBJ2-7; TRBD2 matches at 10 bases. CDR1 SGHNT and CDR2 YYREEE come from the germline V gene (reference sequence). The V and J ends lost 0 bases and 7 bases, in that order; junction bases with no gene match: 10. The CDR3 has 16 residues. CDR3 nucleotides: TGTGCCAGCAGCTTGGGGGGACTAGCGAGAGATGGGGAGCAGTACTTC. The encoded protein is CASSLGGLARDGEQYF.

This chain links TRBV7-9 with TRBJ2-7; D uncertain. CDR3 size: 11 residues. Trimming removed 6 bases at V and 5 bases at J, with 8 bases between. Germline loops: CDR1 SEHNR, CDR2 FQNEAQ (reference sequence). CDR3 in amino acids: CASSVGHEQYF. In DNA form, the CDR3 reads TGTGCCAGCAGTGTGGGCCACGAGCAGTACTTC.

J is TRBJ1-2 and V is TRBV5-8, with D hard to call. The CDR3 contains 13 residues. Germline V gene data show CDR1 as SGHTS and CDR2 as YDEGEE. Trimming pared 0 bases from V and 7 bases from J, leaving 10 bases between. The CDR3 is CASSLVQSSGYTF. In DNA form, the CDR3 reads TGTGCCAGCAGCTTGGTGCAAAGTAGTGGCTACACCTTC.

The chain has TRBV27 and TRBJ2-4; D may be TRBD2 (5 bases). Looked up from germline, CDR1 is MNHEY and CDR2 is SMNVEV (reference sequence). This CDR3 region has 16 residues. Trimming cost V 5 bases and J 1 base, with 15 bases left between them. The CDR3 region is CASSRGGRQAKNIQYF. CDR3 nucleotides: TGTGCCAGCAGTCGAGGAGGCCGTCAGGCCAAAAACATTCAGTACTTC.

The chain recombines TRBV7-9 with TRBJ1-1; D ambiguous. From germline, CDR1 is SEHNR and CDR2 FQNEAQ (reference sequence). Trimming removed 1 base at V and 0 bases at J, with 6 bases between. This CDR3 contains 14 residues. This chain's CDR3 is CASSLGAMNTEAFF. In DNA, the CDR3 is TGTGCCAGCAGCTTAGGGGCGATGAACACTGAAGCTTTCTTT.

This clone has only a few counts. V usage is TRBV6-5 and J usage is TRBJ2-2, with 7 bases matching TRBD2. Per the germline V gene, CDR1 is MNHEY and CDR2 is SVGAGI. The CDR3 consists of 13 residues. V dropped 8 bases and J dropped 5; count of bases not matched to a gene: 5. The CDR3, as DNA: TGTGCCAGCCTTCTGGGAGGGACCGGGGAGCTGTTTTTT. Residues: CASLLGGTGELFF.

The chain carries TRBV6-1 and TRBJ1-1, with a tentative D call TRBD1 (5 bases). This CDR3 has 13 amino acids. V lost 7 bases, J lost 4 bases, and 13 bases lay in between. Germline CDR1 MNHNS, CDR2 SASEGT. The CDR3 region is CASIDSRFTEAFF. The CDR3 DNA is TGTGCCAGCATCGACAGTCGGTTCACTGAAGCTTTCTTT.

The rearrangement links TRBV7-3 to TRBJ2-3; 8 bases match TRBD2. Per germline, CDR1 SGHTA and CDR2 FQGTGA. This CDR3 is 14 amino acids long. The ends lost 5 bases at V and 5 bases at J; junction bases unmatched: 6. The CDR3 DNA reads TGTGCCAGCAGCCCGGGACTAGGGAGAGATACGCAGTATTTT. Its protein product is CASSPGLGRDTQYF.

The CDR3 DNA sequence: TGTGCCACCAGTGAACGAGACAATGAGCAGTTCTTC. Protein product: CATSERDNEQFF. The chain employs TRBV24-1 and TRBJ2-1; no firm D call. The CDR3 totals 12 residues. Germline loops: CDR1 KGHDR, CDR2 SFDVKD. Trimming pared 4 bases from V and 5 bases from J, leaving 5 bases between.

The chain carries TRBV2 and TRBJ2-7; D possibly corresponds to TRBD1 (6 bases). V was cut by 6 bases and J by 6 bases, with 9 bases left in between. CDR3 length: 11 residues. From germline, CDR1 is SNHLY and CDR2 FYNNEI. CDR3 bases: TGTGCCAGCAGGACCAGGGGCGAGCAGTACTTC. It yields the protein CASRTRGEQYF.

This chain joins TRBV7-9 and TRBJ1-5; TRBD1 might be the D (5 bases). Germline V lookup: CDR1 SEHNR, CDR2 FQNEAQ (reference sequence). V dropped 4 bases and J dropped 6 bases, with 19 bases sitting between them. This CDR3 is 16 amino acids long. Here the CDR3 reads CASSSGVRGRGQPQHF. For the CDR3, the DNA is TGTGCCAGCAGCTCGGGGGTGAGGGGCAGAGGTCAGCCCCAGCATTTT. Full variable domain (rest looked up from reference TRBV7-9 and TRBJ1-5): DTGVSQNPRHKITKRGQNVTFRCDPISEHNRLYWYRQTLGQGPEFLTYFQNEAQLEKSRLLSDRFSAERPKGSFSTLEIQRTEQGDSAMYLCASSSGVRGRGQPQHFGDGTRLSIL.

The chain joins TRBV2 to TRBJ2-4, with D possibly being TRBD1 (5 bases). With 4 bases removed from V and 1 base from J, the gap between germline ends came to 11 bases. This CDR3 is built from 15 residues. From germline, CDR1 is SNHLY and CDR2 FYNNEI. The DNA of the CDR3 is TGTGCCAGCAGTGCCGGACCAGGGGCCAAAAACATTCAGTACTTC. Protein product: CASSAGPGAKNIQYF.

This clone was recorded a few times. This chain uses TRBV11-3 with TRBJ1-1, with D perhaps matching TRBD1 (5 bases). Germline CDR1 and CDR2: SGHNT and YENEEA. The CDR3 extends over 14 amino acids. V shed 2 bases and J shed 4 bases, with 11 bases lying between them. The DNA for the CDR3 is TGTGCCAGCAGCTTACAGGGCGGGGGCACTGAAGCTTTCTTT. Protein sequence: CASSLQGGGTEAFF.

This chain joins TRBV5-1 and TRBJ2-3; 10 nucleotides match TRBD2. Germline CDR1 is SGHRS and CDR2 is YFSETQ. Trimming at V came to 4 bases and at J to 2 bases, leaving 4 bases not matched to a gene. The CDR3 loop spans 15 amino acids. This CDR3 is CASSPGLANTDTQYF. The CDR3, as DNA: TGCGCCAGCAGCCCGGGACTAGCGAACACAGATACGCAGTATTTT.

CDR3 loop: CASSPEHGQPQHF. CDR3 nucleotide sequence: TGTGCCAGCTCACCTGAACATGGTCAGCCCCAGCATTTT. The rearrangement joins TRBV18 to TRBJ1-5; no reliable D call. Germline CDR1 and CDR2: KGHSH and LQKENI. The CDR3 has 13 residues. V lost 3 bases to trimming and J lost 6 bases, with 9 bases between them. The full variable domain, with the rest looked up from reference TRBV18 and TRBJ1-5, is NAGVMQNPRHLVRRRGQEARLRCSPMKGHSHVYWYRQLPEEGLKFMVYLQKENIIDESGMPKERFSAEFPKEGPSILRIQQVVRGDSAAYFCASSPEHGQPQHFGDGTRLSIL.

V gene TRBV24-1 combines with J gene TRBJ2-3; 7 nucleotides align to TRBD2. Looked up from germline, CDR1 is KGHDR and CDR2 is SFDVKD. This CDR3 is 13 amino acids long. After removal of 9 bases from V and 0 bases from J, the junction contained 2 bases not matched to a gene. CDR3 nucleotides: TGTGCCACCGGGGAGGGGAGCACAGATACGCAGTATTTT. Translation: CATGEGSTDTQYF.

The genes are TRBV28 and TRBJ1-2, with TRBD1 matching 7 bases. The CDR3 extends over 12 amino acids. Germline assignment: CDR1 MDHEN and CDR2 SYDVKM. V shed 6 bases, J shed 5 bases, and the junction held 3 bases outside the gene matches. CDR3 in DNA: TGTGCCAGCAGGGCAGGGGGTTATGGCTACACCTTC. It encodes CASRAGGYGYTF.

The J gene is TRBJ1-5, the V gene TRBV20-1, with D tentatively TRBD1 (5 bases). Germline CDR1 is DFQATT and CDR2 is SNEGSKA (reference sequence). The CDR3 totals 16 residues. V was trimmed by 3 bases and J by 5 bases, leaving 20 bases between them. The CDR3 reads CSASSRVKVGDQPQHF. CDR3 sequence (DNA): TGCAGTGCTAGTTCCAGGGTGAAAGTTGGGGATCAGCCCCAGCATTTT.